The 16 T cell receptor beta chains listed next were all sequenced from one sample in a study of CD8 T cells in Susac syndrome. Random hexamers were used to reverse transcribe an amount of roughly 0.5 to 1 ug RNA. TCRdb reprocessed the immunoSEQ multiplex PCR reads with MiXCR, giving one entry per CDR3 protein. The sample carries 55,000 to 75,000 distinct CDR3 sequences, 93% recorded once. Sequenced material: CD4+ T cells from PBMCs. The receptor source for this set is a human donor with Susac syndrome.

The rearrangement joins TRBV25-1 to TRBJ1-2; D not resolved. Germline CDR1 and CDR2: MGHDK and SYGVNS. The CDR3 contains 11 residues. The V end was cut by 4 bases, the J end by 4 bases, with 4 bases between. The CDR3 bases are TGTGCCAGCAGTGGTGGCTATGGCTACACCTTC. Translated, it gives CASSGGYGYTF.

The chain combines TRBV27 with TRBJ1-4; D is unclear. Germline V CDR1 and CDR2: MNHEY, SMNVEV (reference sequence). The V gene lost 6 bases and the J gene lost 3 bases, with 11 bases spanning the gap. The CDR3 loop spans 14 amino acids. The CDR3 spells CASRVEGSNEKLFF. Written as DNA, the CDR3 is TGTGCCAGCAGGGTGGAGGGCTCTAATGAAAAACTGTTTTTT.

This clonotype was counted a single time. The chain uses TRBV5-1 and TRBJ2-1, with 8 bases identical to TRBD1. The CDR3 totals 15 residues. The V gene end was trimmed by 7 bases and the J gene end by 9 bases; junction bases not matched to a gene: 15. CDR1 SGHRS and CDR2 YFSETQ come from the germline V gene. CDR3 DNA: TGCGCCAGCCTGCCGAGGGCAGGGGGCGTTTCTGAGCAGTTCTTC. Its translation: CASLPRAGGVSEQFF.

The chain joins TRBV20-1 to TRBJ1-2; TRBD1 matches 8 bases. The V segment lost 3 bases and the J segment 4 bases; nucleotides outside the gene matches: 10. The germline V gene encodes CDR1 DFQATT and CDR2 SNEGSKA (reference sequence). The CDR3 is 15 amino acids. For the CDR3, the DNA is TGCAGTGCTAGCGGAGGACAGGGAAAACTCTATGGCTACACCTTC. It translates to CSASGGQGKLYGYTF.

This clonotype has only one observation. This chain uses TRBV20-1 with TRBJ2-7; TRBD2 matches 11 bases. With V trimmed by 6 bases and J by 6 bases, 16 bases remained unmatched. The CDR3 runs to 16 residues. In germline, CDR1 is DFQATT, CDR2 SNEGSKA (reference sequence). The DNA of the CDR3 is TGCAGTGCATGGCTAGCGGGGGGCCAACCCCTAGGCGAGCAGTACTTC. Encoded protein: CSAWLAGGQPLGEQYF.

The chain employs TRBV5-1 and TRBJ2-3; D uncertain. This CDR3 spans 14 amino acids. V shed 0 bases and J shed 4 bases, with 9 bases lying between them. Germline CDR1 reads SGHRS; CDR2 reads YFSETQ. CDR3 sequence reads: CASSLEKGSDTQYF. CDR3 coding DNA: TGCGCCAGCAGCTTGGAAAAGGGCTCAGATACGCAGTATTTT. The whole variable domain, filled in from reference TRBV5-1 and TRBJ2-3, reads KAGVTQTPRYLIKTRGQQVTLSCSPISGHRSVSWYQQTPGQGLQFLFEYFSETQRNKGNFPGRFSGRQFSNSRSEMNVSTLELGDSALYLCASSLEKGSDTQYFGPGTRLTVL.

The chain recombines TRBV7-9 with TRBJ1-5; the match to TRBD1 covers 8 bases. With 1 base clipped from V and 4 bases from J, the junction kept 6 bases outside the gene matches. The CDR3 is made up of 16 amino acids. Germline V gene sequence: CDR1 SEHNR, CDR2 FQNEAQ (reference sequence). Written as DNA, the CDR3 is TGTGCCAGCAGCTTAGGTCAGGGGGCAAGTAATCAGCCCCAGCATTTT. This codes for CASSLGQGASNQPQHF. Full variable domain (outside the CDR3, taken from reference TRBV7-9 and TRBJ1-5): DTGVSQNPRHKITKRGQNVTFRCDPISEHNRLYWYRQTLGQGPEFLTYFQNEAQLEKSRLLSDRFSAERPKGSFSTLEIQRTEQGDSAMYLCASSLGQGASNQPQHFGDGTRLSIL.

This sequence joins TRBV4-2 and TRBJ2-7; D may be TRBD1 (6 bases). Germline-derived CDR1 and CDR2 are LGHNA and YNFKEQ. The CDR3 length is 12 residues. V shed 1 base and J shed 6 bases, with 7 bases lying between them. The CDR3 loop is CASSQARGEQYF. CDR3 DNA: TGTGCCAGCAGCCAAGCCAGGGGCGAGCAGTACTTC.

The genes are TRBV29-1 and TRBJ2-2; 7 bases are a match to TRBD1. Germline CDR1 SQVTM, CDR2 ANQGSEA. After removal of 4 bases from V and 4 bases from J, the junction contained 9 bases not matched to a gene. The CDR3 consists of 15 residues. Written as DNA, the CDR3 is TGCAGCGTTGGAGGGACAGTCCCCGGCACCGGGGAGCTGTTTTTT. Protein sequence: CSVGGTVPGTGELFF.

The chain carries TRBV5-4 and TRBJ2-7, with 7 nucleotides matching TRBD1. Trimming cost V 4 bases and J 3 bases; bases outside gene matches: 10. Germline CDR1 reads SGHNT; CDR2 reads YYREEE (reference sequence). CDR3 size: 15 residues. DNA for the CDR3: TGTGCCAGCAGCAAAGTTCCGGGACAGAACTACGAGCAGTACTTC. Translated, it gives CASSKVPGQNYEQYF.

The rearrangement uses TRBV9 and TRBJ1-3; tentatively, D is TRBD1 (5 bases). V lost 4 bases, J lost 0 bases, and 20 bases lay in between. Germline CDR1 is SGDLS and CDR2 is YYNGEE. The length of the CDR3 is 18 residues. CDR3 loop: CASSPNPLGEVSGNTIYF. CDR3 nucleotides: TGTGCCAGCAGCCCTAACCCCCTAGGGGAGGTCTCTGGAAACACCATATATTTT.

The rearrangement joins TRBV7-9 to TRBJ2-5, with 7 bases that match TRBD1. Unmatched junction bases numbered 5, after V lost 4 bases and J lost 0 bases. This CDR3 spans 15 amino acids. Germline V lookup: CDR1 SEHNR, CDR2 FQNEAQ (reference sequence). CDR3 in amino acids: CASSYRGRHQETQYF. The CDR3 DNA reads TGTGCCAGCAGCTACAGGGGCCGGCACCAAGAGACCCAGTACTTC. The full variable domain, with the rest looked up from reference TRBV7-9 and TRBJ2-5, is DTGVSQNPRHKITKRGQNVTFRCDPISEHNRLYWYRQTLGQGPEFLTYFQNEAQLEKSRLLSDRFSAERPKGSFSTLEIQRTEQGDSAMYLCASSYRGRHQETQYFGPGTRLLVL.

The rearrangement links TRBV5-6 to TRBJ2-7; tentatively, D is TRBD1 (6 bases). V lost 4 bases, J lost 4 bases, and 18 bases lay in between. The germline V gene has CDR1 SGHDT and CDR2 YYEEEE. The CDR3 sequence is 15 residues long. The CDR3 region has the DNA TGTGCCAGCAGCGGCTACTCCGGGACACTATACGAGCAGTACTTC. Its translation: CASSGYSGTLYEQYF.

This sequence joins TRBV19 and TRBJ1-3; TRBD1 might be the D (5 bases). V was cut by 2 bases and J by 3 bases, with 11 bases left in between. There are 15 residues in the CDR3. The germline V gene has CDR1 LNHDA and CDR2 SQIVND (reference sequence). Written as DNA, the CDR3 is TGTGCCAGTAGTATATCAGGGTTGGATGGAAACACCATATATTTT. It yields the protein CASSISGLDGNTIYF.

V gene TRBV5-4 combines with J gene TRBJ1-1; possible D gene TRBD1, 6 bases. The germline gives CDR1 SGHNT, CDR2 YYREEE (reference sequence). The CDR3 length is 14 residues. Trimming shortened V by 3 bases and J by 3 bases, and 12 bases separated the two germline ends. This chain's CDR3 is CASSSQGQDTEAFF. CDR3 nucleotides: TGTGCCAGCAGCTCACAGGGCCAGGACACTGAAGCTTTCTTT. Full variable domain (missing parts from reference TRBV5-4 and TRBJ1-1): ETGVTQSPTHLIKTRGQQVTLRCSSQSGHNTVSWYQQALGQGPQFIFQYYREEENGRGNFPPRFSGLQFPNYSSELNVNALELDDSALYLCASSSQGQDTEAFFGQGTRLTVV.

The CDR3 sequence is CASSVRLGGNTGELFF. The CDR3 region has the DNA TGTGCCAGCAGTGTGAGGCTAGGAGGGAACACCGGGGAGCTGTTTTTT. The gene calls are TRBV27 and TRBJ2-2, with D possibly being TRBD2 (5 bases). The ends were cut back, 5 bases at V and 1 base at J, with 14 bases in the middle. This CDR3 contains 16 residues. Germline CDR1 reads MNHEY; CDR2 reads SMNVEV (reference sequence).